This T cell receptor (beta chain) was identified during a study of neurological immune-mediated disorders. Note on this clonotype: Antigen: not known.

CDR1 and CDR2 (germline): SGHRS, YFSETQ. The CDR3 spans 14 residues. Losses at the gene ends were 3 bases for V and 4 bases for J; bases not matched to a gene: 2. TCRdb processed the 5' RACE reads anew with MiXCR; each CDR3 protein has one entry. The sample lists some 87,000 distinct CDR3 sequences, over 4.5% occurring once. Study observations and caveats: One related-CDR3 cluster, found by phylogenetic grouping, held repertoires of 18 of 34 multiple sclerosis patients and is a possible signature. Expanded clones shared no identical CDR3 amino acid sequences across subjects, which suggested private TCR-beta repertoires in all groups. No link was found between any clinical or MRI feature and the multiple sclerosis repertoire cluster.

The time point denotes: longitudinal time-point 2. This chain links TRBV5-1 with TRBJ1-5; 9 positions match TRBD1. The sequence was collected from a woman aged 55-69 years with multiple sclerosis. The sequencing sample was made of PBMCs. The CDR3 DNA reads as TGCGCCAGCAGCTCCGGGACAGGGAATCAGCCCCAGCATTTT. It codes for CASSSGTGNQPQHF.